The clone carrying this TCR beta chain has a count of ten or more. This record comes from a study of glioma-infiltrating T cells. Germline assignment: CDR1 SGHVS and CDR2 FNYEAQ. J lost 4 bases, V lost 2 bases, and 8 bases had no gene match. This CDR3 contains 15 residues. TCR alpha and beta CDR3 regions were amplified from RNA using iRepertoire nested multiplex PCR. Input was roughly 100-450 ng of tissue mRNA or PBMC total RNA. Using its own MiXCR run on the multiplex PCR reads, TCRdb lists one record per CDR3 protein. The sample contains roughly 100,000 distinct CDR3 sequences, less than 30% of which appear only once.

The chain couples TRBV7-6 to TRBJ2-7, with 7 positions matching TRBD1. The sequencing sample was made of glioma tissue, nonneoplastic brain tissue, or PBMCs (not recorded which). This sequence was found in a human donor with low-grade glioma or glioblastoma, undergoing nonglioma brain surgery, or in good health (not recorded which). DNA of the CDR3: TGTGCCAGCAGCTTAACGGGCACACAGGGGTACGAGCAGTACTTC. Its translation: CASSLTGTQGYEQYF.